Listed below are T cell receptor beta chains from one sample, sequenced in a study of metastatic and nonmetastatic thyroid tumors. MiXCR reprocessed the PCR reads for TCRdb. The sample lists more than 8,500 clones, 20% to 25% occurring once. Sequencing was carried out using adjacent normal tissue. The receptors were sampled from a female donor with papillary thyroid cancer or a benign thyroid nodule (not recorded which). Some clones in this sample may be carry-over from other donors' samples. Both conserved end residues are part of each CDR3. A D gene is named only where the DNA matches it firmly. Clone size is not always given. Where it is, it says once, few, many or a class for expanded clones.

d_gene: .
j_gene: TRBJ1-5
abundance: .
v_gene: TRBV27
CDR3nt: TGTGCCAGCAGTTTGGTAGGACAGACCCAGCATTTT
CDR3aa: CASSLVGQTQHF

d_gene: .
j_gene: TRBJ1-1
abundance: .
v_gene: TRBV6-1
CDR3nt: TGTGCCAGCAGTGAAGCGGCAGGGGAGGTCACTGAAGCTTTCTTT
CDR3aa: CASSEAAGEVTEAFF

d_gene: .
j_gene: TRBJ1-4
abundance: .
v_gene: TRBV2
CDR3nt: TGTGCCAGCAGTGGGGTTCCAACTAATGAAAAACTGTTTTTT
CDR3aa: CASSGVPTNEKLFF

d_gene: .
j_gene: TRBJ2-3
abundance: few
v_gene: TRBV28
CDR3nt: TGTGCCAGCAGCCCCCCTATGGGGAGGACAGATACGCAGTATTTT
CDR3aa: CASSPPMGRTDTQYF

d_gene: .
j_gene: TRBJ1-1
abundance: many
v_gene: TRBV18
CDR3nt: TGTGCCAGCTCACCATCCCCGGGGAACACTGAAGCTTTCTTT
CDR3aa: CASSPSPGNTEAFF

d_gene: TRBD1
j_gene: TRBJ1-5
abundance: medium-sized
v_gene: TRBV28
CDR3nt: TGTGCCAGCACCGAGGGAGGGACAGGGCGTTACCAGCCCCAGCATTTT
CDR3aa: CASTEGGTGRYQPQHF

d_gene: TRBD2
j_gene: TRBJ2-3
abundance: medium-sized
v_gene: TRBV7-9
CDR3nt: TGTGCCAGCAGCTTATCCGGGGGGGGCCGGTCAGATACGCAGTATTTT
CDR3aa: CASSLSGGGRSDTQYF

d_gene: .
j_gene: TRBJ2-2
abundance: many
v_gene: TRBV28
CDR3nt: TGTGCCAGCAGCAACTCGGCCCAGAACACCGGGGAGCTGTTTTTT
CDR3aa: CASSNSAQNTGELFF

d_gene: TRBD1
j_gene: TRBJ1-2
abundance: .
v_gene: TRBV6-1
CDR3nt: TGTGCCAGCCGTGAAGGGACAGGGCGCGATGGCTACACCTTC
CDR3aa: CASREGTGRDGYTF

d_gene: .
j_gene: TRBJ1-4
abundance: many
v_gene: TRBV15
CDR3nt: TGTGCCACCAGCAGAGAAACAGGGTTGGGAAAACTGTTTTTT
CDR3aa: CATSRETGLGKLFF

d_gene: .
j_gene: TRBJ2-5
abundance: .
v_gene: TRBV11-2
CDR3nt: TGTGCCAGCAGCTTATCTGAGACCCAAGAGACCCAGTACTTC
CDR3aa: CASSLSETQETQYF

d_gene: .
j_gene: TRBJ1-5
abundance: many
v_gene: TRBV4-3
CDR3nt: TGCGCCAGCAGCCAAAACAGACAGATCAATCAGCCCCAGCATTTT
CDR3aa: CASSQNRQINQPQHF

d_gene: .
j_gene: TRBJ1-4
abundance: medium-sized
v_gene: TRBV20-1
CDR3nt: TGCAGTGCTAGTGCCCCGGGGGATCCTAATGAAAAACTGTTTTTT
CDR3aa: CSASAPGDPNEKLFF

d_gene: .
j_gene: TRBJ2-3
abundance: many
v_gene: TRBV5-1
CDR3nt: TGCGCCAGCAGCTTGAGGGGGGGCCATTCAGATGGCACAGATACGCAGTATTTT
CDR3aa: CASSLRGGHSDGTDTQYF

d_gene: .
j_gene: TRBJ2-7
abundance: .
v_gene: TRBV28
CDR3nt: TGTGCCAGCAGCACCAGCGGAAAAAGCTCCTACGAGCAGTACTTC
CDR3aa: CASSTSGKSSYEQYF

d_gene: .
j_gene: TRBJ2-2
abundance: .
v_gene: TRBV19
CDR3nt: TGTGCCCTCACATCAGGTCGCACCGGGGAGCTGTTTTTT
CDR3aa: CALTSGRTGELFF

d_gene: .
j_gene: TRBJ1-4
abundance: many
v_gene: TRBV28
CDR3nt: TGTGCCAGCACCTTAGGGACAACAACTAATGAAAAACTGTTTTTT
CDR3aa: CASTLGTTTNEKLFF

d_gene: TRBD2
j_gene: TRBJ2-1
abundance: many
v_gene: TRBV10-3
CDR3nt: TGTGCCATCAGCCGGGACTACGACAATGAGCAGTTCTTC
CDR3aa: CAISRDYDNEQFF

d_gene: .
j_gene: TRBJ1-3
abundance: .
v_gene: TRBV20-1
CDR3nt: TGCAGTGCTAGATTCTCCGGAAACACCATATATTTT
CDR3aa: CSARFSGNTIYF

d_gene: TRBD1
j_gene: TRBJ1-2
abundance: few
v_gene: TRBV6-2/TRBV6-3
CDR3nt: TGTGCCAGCTCATATTGGGACAGTGACTATGGCTACACCTTC
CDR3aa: CASSYWDSDYGYTF

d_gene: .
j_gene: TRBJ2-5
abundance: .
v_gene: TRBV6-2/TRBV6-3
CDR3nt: TGTGCCAGCAGTTACTCGAGCTCTGTTACGTTGTCCGGAGAGACCCAGTACTTC
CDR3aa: CASSYSSSVTLSGETQYF

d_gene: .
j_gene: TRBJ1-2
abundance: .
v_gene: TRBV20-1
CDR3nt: TGCAGTGCTAGAACATCCGGTGGACAACCGTACACCTTC
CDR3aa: CSARTSGGQPYTF

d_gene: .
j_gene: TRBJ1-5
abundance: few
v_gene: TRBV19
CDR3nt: TGTGCCATCAGTATTGGGTCAGGGCCCCAGCATTTT
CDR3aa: CAISIGSGPQHF

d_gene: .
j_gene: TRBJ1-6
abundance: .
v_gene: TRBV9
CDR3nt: TGTGCCAGCAGCGTAGGAGCAGGTCTAAATTCACCCCTCCACTTT
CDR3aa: CASSVGAGLNSPLHF

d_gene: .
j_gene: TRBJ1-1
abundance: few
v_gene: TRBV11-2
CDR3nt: TGTGCCAGCAGCTCATCATCGGGTTGGAACACTGAAGCTTTCTTT
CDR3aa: CASSSSSGWNTEAFF

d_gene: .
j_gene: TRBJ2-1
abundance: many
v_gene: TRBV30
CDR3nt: TGTGCCTGGAGTACCCTGGGGTACAATGAGCAGTTCTTC
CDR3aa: CAWSTLGYNEQFF

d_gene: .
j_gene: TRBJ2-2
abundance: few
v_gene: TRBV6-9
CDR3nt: TGCGCCAGCAGTGACAGGAGCAACACCAGGGAGCTTTTTTTT
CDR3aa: CASSDRSNTRELFF

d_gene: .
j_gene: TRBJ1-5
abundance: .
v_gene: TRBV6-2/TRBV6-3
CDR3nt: TGTGCCAGCAGCCCCGCGGGGACGGGCAATCAGCCCCAGCATTTT
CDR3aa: CASSPAGTGNQPQHF

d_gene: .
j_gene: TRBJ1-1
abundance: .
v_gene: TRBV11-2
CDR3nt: TGTGCCAGCAGCCCCAGCGCGGCTTTCCTTGAAGCTTTCTTT
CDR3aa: CASSPSAAFLEAFF

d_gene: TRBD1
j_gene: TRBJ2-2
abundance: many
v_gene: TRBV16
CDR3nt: TGTGCCAGCAGCCAATCAGACAGGGTCACCGGGGAGCTGTTTTTT
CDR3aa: CASSQSDRVTGELFF

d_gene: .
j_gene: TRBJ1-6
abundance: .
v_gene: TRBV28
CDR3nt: TGTGCCAGCAGTCTATTCACGGGGTTACCCTATAATTCACCCCTCCACTTT
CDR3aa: CASSLFTGLPYNSPLHF

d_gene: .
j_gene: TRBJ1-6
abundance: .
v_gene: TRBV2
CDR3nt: TGTGCCAGCAGTGGTTACCTTACAGGGAGGAATTCACCCCTCCACTTT
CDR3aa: CASSGYLTGRNSPLHF

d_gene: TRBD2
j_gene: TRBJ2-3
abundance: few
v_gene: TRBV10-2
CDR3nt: TGCGCCAGCAGTCCTATAGCTAGCGGGGGGGAGGGTACGCAGTATTTT
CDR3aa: CASSPIASGGEGTQYF

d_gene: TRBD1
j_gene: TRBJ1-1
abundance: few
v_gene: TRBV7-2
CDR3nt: TGTGCCAGCAGCATGACAGGGGGCGTAACTGAAGCTTTCTTT
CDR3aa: CASSMTGGVTEAFF

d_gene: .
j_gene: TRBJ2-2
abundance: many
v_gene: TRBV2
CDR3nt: TGTGCCAGCAGTCCTACCTTCGTCACCGGGGAGCTGTTTTTT
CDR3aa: CASSPTFVTGELFF

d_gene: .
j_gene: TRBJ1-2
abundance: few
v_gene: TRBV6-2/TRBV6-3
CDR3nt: TGTGCCAGCAGTTACGTGAGGGAGCAAGGCTACACCTTC
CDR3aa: CASSYVREQGYTF

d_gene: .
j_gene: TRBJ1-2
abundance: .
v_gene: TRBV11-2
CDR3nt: TGTACCAGCAGTCAAGGGTATTGCTACACCTTC
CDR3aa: CTSSQGYCYTF

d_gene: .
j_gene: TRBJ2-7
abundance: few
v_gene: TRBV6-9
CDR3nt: TGTGCCAGCAGTTACCAGTTTTACGGCTACGAGCAGTACTTC
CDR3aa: CASSYQFYGYEQYF

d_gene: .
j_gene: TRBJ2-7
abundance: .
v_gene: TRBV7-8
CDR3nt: TGTGCCAGAAGCTTCGGTGGGGCCTTGTACGAGCAGTACTTC
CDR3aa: CARSFGGALYEQYF

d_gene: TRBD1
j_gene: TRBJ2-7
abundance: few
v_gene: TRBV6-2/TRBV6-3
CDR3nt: TGTGCCAGCAGTTACTATGGACAGGGGTACGAGCAGTACTTC
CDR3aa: CASSYYGQGYEQYF

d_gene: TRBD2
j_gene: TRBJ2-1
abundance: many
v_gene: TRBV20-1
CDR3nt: TGCAGTGCTAGAGATCCGAGGACTAGCGGAGCCTACAATGAGCAGTTCTTC
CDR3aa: CSARDPRTSGAYNEQFF

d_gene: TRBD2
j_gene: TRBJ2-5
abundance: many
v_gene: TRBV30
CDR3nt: TGTGCCTGGGGGCGGGCTAGCGGGTTGAGTCAAGAGACCCAGTACTTC
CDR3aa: CAWGRASGLSQETQYF

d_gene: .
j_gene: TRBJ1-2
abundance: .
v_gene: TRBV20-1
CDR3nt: TGCAGTGCTCCTACAGTGGTCTATGGCTACACCTTC
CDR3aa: CSAPTVVYGYTF